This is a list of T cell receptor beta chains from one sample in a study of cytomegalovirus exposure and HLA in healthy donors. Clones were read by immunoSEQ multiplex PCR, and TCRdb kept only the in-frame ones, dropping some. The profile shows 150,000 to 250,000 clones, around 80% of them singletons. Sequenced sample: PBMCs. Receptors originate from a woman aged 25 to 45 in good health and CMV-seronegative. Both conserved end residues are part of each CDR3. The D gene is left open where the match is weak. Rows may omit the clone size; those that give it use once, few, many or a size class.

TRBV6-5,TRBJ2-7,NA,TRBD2,TGTGCCAGCAGCAAACCTGTAGCGGGCTCCTACGAGCAGTACTTC,CASSKPVAGSYEQYF
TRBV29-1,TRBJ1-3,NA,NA,TGCAGCGTTCAAGAGGGCCTAAGCTCTGGAAACACCATATATTTT,CSVQEGLSSGNTIYF
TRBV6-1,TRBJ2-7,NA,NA,TGTGCCAGCAGTGCTTTAGCAGGGGAGTACTTC,CASSALAGEYF
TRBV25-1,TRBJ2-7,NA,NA,TGTGCCAGCAGTGTCGGGGGGACAGGCCTTAACGAGCAGTACTTC,CASSVGGTGLNEQYF
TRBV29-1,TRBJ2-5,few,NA,TGCAGCGTTGAAGAAGATTGGGCGCACAGGACCCAGTACTTC,CSVEEDWAHRTQYF
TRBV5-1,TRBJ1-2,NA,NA,TGCGCCAGCAGCTTTGGGGGAGGCGGCTACACCTTC,CASSFGGGGYTF
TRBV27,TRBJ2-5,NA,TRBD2,TGTGCCAGCAGTTGGGGCACGGGAGGAGAGACCCAGTACTTC,CASSWGTGGETQYF
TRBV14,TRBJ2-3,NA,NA,TGTGCCAGCAGCTCCTCAGGGGTAACGAGGGATACGCAGTATTTT,CASSSSGVTRDTQYF
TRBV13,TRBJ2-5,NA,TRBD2,TGTGCCAGCAGCTTAGGGAGACTAGCAGGGGAGACCCAGTACTTC,CASSLGRLAGETQYF
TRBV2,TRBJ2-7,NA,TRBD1,TGTGCCAGCAGTGAGCAGGGGGCTTCTGCCTACTTC,CASSEQGASAYF
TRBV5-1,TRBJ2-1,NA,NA,TGCGCCAGCAGCTTGGCAGGGGATGGGTCCTACAATGAGCAGTTCTTC,CASSLAGDGSYNEQFF
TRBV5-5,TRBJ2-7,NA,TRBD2,TGTGCCAGCAGCCCTGGGGGGGCCTACGAGCAGTACTTC,CASSPGGAYEQYF
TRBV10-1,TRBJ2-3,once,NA,TGCGCCAGCAGCCACAGGGGGGGCCCAGATACGCAGTATTTT,CASSHRGGPDTQYF
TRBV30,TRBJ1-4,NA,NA,TGTGCCTGGAGTGGGGGGGGTCTGGGAGAAAAACTGTTTTTT,CAWSGGGLGEKLFF
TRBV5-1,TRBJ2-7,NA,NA,TGCGCCAGCAGCTCTACCCCGGTCCCTCCCGCCTACGAGCAGTACTTC,CASSSTPVPPAYEQYF
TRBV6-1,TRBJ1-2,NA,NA,TGTGCCAGCATTGCCGGACAGTTAGCTAACTATGGCTACACCTTC,CASIAGQLANYGYTF
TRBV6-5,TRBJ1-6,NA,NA,TGTGCCAGCAGTGACTCCGGGTGGAATTCACCCCTCCACTTT,CASSDSGWNSPLHF
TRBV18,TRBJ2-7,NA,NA,TGTGCCAGCTCACCGAACCTTGGCGACTCCCTTTACGAGCAGTACTTC,CASSPNLGDSLYEQYF
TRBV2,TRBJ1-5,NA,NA,TGTGCCAGCAGTGAAGGTCTGGGCAGGGGTATTCAGCCCCAGCATTTT,CASSEGLGRGIQPQHF
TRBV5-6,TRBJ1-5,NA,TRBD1,TGTGCCAGCAGCTTCTTGGGGACAGGGGGCGCGTTACGCAATCAGCCCCAGCATTTT,CASSFLGTGGALRNQPQHF
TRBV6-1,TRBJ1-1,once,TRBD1,TGTGCCAGCCAAGAACAGGGGACTGAAGCTTTCTTT,CASQEQGTEAFF
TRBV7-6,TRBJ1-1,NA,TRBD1,TGTGCCAGCAGCCCTCAGCAGGGACAGGGGAACACTGAAGCTTTCTTT,CASSPQQGQGNTEAFF
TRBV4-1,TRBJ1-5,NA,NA,TGCGCCAGCAGCCGAGGGAGAGATCAGCCCCAGCATTTT,CASSRGRDQPQHF
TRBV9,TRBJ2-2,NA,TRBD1,TGTGCCAGCAAGGTTGGACAGGGGGCTGGCGGGGAGCTGTTTTTT,CASKVGQGAGGELFF
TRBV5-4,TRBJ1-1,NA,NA,TGTGCCAGCAGCTTGGGCCCGCGGGGGAGGACTGAAGCTTTCTTT,CASSLGPRGRTEAFF
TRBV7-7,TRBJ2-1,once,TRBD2,TGTGCCAGCAGCGGGACTAGCGGGGGGCTACAGTTCTTC,CASSGTSGGLQFF
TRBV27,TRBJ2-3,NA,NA,TGTGCCAGCAGTCTCAGGGCAACGGGCGTATCCTCAGATACGCAGTATTTT,CASSLRATGVSSDTQYF
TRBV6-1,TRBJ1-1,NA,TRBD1,TGTGCCAGTCGACAGGGGTACACTGAAGCTTTCTTT,CASRQGYTEAFF
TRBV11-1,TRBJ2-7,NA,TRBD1,TGTGCCAGCAGCTCAAGGGGTGGGGACAGCTACGAGCAGTACTTC,CASSSRGGDSYEQYF
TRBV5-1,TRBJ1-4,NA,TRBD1,TGCGCCAGCAGCTTGGATCCGACAGGGCGGGAAAAACTGTTTTTT,CASSLDPTGREKLFF
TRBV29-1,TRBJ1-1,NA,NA,TGCAGCGTTACTACATACACTGAAGCTTTCTTT,CSVTTYTEAFF
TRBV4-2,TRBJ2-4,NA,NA,TGTGCCAGCAGCCAAGTCGGGAACAGCGAGGCCAAAAACATTCAGTACTTC,CASSQVGNSEAKNIQYF
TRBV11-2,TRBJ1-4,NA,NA,TGTGCCAGCAGCTTAAGGGGCAGGCGAGGAACTAATGAAAAACTGTTTTTT,CASSLRGRRGTNEKLFF
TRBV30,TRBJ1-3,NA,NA,TGTGCCTGGAGTGAAAAAGGACTTTTCTCTGGAAACACCATATATTTT,CAWSEKGLFSGNTIYF
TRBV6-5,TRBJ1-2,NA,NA,TGTGCCAGCACCTCTGGGGGCGCCTATGGCTACACCTTC,CASTSGGAYGYTF
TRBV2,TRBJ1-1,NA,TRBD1,TGTGCCAGCAGTGAGGACAGGTGGAACACTGAAGCTTTCTTT,CASSEDRWNTEAFF
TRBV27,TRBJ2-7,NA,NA,TGTGCCAGCAGTTTGGGCAGGGTAAACCTCTACGAGCAGTACTTC,CASSLGRVNLYEQYF